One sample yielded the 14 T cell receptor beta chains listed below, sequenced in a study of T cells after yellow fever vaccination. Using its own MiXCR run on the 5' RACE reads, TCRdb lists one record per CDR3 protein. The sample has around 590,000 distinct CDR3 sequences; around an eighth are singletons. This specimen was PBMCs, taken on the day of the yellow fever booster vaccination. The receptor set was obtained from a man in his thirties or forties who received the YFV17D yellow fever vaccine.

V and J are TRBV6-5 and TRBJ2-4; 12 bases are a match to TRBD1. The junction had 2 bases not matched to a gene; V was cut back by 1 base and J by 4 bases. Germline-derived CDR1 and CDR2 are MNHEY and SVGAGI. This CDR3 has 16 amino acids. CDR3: CASSYLGQGAKNIQYF. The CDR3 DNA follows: TGTGCCAGCAGTTACTTGGGACAGGGGGCGAAAAACATTCAGTACTTC.

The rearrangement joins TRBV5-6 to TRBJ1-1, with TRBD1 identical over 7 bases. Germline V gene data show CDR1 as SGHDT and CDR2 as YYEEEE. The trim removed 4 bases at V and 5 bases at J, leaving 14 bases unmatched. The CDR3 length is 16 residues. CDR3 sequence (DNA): TGTGCCAGCAGCATTGTGGGGCGACAGGGTTGGACTGAAGCTTTCTTT. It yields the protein CASSIVGRQGWTEAFF.

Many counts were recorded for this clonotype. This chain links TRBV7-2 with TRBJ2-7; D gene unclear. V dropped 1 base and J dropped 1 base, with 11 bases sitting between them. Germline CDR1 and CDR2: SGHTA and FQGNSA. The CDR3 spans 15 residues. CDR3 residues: CASSLVLAGSYEQYF. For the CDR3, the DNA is TGTGCCAGCAGCTTAGTCCTCGCAGGTTCCTACGAGCAGTACTTC.

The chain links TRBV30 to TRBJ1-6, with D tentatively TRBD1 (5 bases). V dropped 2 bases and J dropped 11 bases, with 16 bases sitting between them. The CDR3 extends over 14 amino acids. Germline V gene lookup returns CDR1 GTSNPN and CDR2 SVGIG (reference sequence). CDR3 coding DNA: TGTGCCTGGAGTTCCCAGGGTGGGTTTGCACCCCTCCACTTT. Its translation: CAWSSQGGFAPLHF.

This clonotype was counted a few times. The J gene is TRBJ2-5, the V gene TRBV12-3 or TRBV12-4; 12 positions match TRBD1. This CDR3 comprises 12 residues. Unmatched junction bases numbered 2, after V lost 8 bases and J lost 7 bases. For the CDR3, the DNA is TGTGCCAGCGGGACAGGGGGCGGGACCCAGTACTTC. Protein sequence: CASGTGGGTQYF.

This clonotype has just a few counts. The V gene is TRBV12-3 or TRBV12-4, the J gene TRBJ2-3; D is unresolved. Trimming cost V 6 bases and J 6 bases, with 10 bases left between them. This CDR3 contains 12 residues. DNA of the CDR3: TGTGCCAGCAGGCGCTCATTGGATACGCAGTATTTT. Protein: CASRRSLDTQYF.

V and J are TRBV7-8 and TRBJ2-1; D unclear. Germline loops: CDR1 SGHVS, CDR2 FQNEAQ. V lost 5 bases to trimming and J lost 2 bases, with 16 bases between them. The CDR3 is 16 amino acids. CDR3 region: CASSPAVRAAYNEQFF. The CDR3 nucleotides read TGTGCCAGCAGCCCAGCCGTAAGGGCTGCCTACAATGAGCAGTTCTTC.

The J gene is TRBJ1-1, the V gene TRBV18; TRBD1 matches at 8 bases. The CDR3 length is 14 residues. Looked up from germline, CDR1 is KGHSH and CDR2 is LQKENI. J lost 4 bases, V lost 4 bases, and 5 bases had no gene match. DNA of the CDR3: TGTGCCAGCTCACACGGGACAGGCGGCACTGAAGCTTTCTTT. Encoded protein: CASSHGTGGTEAFF. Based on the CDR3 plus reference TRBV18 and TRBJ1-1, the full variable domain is NAGVMQNPRHLVRRRGQEARLRCSPMKGHSHVYWYRQLPEEGLKFMVYLQKENIIDESGMPKERFSAEFPKEGPSILRIQQVVRGDSAAYFCASSHGTGGTEAFFGQGTRLTVV.

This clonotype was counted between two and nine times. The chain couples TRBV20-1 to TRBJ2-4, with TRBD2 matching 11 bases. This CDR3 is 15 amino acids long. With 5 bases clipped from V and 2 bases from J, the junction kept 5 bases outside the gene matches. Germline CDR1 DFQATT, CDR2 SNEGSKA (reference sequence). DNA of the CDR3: TGCAGTGCTTGCCCGACTAGCGGGACCAAAAACATTCAGTACTTC. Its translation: CSACPTSGTKNIQYF.

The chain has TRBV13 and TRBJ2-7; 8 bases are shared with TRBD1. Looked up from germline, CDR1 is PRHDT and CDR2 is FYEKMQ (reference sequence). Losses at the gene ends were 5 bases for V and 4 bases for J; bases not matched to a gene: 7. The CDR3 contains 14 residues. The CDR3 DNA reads TGTGCCAGCAGCGACGGGACAGGCGCATACGAGCAGTACTTC. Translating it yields CASSDGTGAYEQYF.

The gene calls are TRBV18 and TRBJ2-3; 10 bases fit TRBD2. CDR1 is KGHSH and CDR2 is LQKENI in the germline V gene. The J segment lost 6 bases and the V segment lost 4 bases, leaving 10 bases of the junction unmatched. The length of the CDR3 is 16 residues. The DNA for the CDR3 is TGTGCCAGCTCACGAAGGACTAGCGGAGTAGGGGATACGCAGTATTTT. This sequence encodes CASSRRTSGVGDTQYF.

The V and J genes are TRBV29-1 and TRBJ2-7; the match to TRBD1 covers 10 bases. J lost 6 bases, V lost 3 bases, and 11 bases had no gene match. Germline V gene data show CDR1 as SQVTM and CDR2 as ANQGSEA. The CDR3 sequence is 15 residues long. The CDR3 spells CSVEDPGQGNREQYF. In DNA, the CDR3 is TGCAGCGTTGAGGACCCGGGACAGGGGAACCGCGAGCAGTACTTC.

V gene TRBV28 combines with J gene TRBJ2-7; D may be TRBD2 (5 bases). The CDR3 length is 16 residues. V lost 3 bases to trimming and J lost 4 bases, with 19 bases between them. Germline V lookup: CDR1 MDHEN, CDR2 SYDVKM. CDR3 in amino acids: CASSFPTLGGGYEQYF. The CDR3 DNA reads TGTGCCAGCAGTTTCCCGACCTTAGGAGGAGGATACGAGCAGTACTTC.

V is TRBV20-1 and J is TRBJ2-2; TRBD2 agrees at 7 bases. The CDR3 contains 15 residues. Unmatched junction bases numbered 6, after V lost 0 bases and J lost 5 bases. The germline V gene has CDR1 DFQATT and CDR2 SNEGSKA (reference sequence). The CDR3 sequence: CSARDLRGSTGELFF. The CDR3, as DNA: TGCAGTGCTAGAGATTTGCGCGGGAGTACCGGGGAGCTGTTTTTT.